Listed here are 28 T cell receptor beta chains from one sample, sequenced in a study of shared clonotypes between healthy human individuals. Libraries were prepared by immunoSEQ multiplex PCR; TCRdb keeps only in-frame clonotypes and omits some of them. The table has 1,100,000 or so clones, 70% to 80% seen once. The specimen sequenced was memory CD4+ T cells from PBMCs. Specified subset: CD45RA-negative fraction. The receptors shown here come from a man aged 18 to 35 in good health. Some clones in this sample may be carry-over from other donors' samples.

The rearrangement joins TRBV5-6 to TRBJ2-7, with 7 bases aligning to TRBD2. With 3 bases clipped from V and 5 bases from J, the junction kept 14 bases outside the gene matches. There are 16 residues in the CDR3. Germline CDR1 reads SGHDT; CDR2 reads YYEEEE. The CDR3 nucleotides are TGTGCCAGCAGCTCAAGGAAAGCGGGACTGGTCCACGAGCAGTACTTC. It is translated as CASSSRKAGLVHEQYF.

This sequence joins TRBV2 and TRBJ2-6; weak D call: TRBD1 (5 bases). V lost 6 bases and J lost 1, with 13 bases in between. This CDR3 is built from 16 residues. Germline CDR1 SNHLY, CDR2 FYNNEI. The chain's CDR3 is CASRAEGESGANVLTF. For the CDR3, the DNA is TGTGCCAGCAGGGCAGAAGGGGAATCTGGGGCCAACGTCCTGACTTTC.

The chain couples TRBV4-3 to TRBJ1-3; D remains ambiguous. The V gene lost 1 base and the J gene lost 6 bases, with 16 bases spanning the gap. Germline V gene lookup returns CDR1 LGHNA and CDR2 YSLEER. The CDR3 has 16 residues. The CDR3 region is CASSQAYGPLENTIYF. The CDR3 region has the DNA TGCGCCAGCAGCCAAGCGTACGGCCCCTTGGAAAACACCATATATTTT.

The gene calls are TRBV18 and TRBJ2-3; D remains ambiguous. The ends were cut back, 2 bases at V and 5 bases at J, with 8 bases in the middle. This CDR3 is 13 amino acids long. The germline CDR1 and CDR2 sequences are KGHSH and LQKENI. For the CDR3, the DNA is TGTGCCAGCTCACCAGAATCAATAGATACGCAGTATTTT. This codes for CASSPESIDTQYF.

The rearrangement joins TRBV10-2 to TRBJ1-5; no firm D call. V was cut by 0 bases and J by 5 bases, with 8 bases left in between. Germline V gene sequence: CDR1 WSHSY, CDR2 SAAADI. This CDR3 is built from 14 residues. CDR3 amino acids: CASSESSVDQPQHF. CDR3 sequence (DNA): TGCGCCAGCAGTGAGTCGTCGGTAGATCAGCCCCAGCATTTT.

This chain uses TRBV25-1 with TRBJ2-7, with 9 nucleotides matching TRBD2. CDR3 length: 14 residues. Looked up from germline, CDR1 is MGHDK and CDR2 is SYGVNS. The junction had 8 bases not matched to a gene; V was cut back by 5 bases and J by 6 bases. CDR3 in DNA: TGTGCCAGCAGTTCTCATAGCGGGAGTGGCGAGCAGTACTTC. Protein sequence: CASSSHSGSGEQYF.

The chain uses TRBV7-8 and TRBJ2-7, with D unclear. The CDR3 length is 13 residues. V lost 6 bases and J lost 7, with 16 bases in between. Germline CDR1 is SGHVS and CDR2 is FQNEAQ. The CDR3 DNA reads TGTGCCAGCAGTGGCCAACCCCTGGGAGAGCAGTACTTC. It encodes CASSGQPLGEQYF.

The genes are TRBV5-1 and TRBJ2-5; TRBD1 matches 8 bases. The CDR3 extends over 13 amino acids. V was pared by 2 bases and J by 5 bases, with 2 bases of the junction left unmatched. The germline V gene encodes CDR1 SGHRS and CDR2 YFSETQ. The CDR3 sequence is CASSFTGGETQYF. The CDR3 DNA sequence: TGCGCCAGCAGCTTTACAGGGGGGGAGACCCAGTACTTC.

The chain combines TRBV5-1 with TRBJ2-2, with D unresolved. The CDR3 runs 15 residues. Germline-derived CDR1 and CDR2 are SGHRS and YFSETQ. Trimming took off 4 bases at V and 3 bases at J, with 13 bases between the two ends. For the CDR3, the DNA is TGCGCCAGCAGCCGAAATTCCCGGGACACCGGGGAGCTGTTTTTT. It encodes CASSRNSRDTGELFF.

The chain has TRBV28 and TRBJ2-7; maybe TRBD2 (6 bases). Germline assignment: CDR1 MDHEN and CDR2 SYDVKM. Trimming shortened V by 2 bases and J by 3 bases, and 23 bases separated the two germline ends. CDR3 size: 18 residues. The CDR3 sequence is CASSLIGTPRSDGYEQYF. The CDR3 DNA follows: TGTGCCAGCAGTTTAATTGGGACTCCCCGATCGGATGGCTACGAGCAGTACTTC.

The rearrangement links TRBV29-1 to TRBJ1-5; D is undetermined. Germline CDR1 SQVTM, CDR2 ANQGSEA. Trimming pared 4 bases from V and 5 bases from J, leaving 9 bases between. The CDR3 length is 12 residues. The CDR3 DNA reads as TGCAGCGTTGGTGGGATGGATCAGCCCCAGCATTTT. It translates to CSVGGMDQPQHF.

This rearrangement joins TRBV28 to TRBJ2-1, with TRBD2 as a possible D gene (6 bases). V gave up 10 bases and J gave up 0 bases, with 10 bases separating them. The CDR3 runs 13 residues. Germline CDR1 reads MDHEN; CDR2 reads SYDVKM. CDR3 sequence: CAIGGPSYNEQFF. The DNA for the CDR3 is TGTGCCATCGGAGGGCCCTCCTACAATGAGCAGTTCTTC.

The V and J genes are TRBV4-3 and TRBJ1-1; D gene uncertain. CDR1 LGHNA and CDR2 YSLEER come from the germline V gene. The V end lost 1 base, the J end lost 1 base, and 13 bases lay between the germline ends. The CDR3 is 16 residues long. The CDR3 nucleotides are TGCGCCAGCAGCCAAGGTATCGCAAGCGGGAACACTGAAGCTTTCTTT. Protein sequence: CASSQGIASGNTEAFF.

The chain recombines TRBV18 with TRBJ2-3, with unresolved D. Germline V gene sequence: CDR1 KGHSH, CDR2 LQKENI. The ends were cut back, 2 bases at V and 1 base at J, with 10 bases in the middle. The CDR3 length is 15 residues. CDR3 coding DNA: TGTGCCAGCTCACCAAGTATGCAGGGCACAGATACGCAGTATTTT. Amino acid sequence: CASSPSMQGTDTQYF.

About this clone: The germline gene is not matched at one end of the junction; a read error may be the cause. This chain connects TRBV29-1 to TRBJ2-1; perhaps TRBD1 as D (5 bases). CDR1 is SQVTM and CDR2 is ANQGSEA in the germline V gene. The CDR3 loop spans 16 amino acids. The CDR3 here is CNVEKMTGALGGKQFF. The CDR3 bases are TGCAACGTTGAAAAGATGACTGGGGCCTTAGGTGGTAAGCAGTTCTTC.

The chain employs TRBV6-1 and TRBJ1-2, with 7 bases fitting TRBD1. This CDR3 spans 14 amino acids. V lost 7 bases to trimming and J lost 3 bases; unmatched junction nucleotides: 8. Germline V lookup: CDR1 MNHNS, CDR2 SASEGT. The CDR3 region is CASTKNQGDYGYTF. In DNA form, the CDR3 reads TGTGCCAGCACAAAGAACCAGGGGGACTATGGCTACACCTTC.

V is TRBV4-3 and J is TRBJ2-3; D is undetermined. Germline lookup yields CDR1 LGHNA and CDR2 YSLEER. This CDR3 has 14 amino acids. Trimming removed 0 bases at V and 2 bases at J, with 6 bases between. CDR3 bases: TGCGCCAGCAGCCAAGAAGGTACCACAGATACGCAGTATTTT. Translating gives CASSQEGTTDTQYF.

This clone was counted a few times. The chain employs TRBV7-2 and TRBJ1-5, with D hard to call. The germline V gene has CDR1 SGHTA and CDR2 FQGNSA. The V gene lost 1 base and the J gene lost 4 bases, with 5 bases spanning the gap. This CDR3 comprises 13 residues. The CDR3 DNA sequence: TGTGCCAGCAGCTTAGACCCGAATCAGCCCCAGCATTTT. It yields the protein CASSLDPNQPQHF.

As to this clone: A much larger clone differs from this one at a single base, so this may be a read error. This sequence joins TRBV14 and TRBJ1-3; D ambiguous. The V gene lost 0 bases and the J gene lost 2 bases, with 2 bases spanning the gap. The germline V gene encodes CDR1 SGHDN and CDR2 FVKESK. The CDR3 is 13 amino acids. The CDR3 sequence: CASSQDAGNTIYF. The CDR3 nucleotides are TGTGCCAGCAGCCAAGATGCTGGAAACACCATATATTTT.

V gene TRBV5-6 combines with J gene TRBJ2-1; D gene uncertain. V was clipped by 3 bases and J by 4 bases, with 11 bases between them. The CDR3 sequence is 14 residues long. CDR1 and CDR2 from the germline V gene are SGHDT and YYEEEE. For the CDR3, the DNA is TGTGCCAGCAGCTCCCGTGCCCCATACAATGAGCAGTTCTTC. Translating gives CASSSRAPYNEQFF.

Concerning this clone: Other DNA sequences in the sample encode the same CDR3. For the CDR3, the DNA is TGTGCCAGCAGTTTGCGGGTTAACTATGGCTACACCTTC. This encodes CASSLRVNYGYTF. The chain has TRBV28 and TRBJ1-2; D ambiguous. CDR1 is MDHEN, CDR2 SYDVKM, per germline. Trimming pared 3 bases from V and 1 base from J, leaving 6 bases between. CDR3 size: 13 residues.

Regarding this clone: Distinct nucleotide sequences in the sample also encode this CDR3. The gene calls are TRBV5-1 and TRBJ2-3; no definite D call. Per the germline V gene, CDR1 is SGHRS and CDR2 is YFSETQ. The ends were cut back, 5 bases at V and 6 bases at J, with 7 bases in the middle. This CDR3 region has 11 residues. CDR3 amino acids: CASRVTDTQYF. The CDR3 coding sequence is TGCGCCAGCAGGGTGACGGATACGCAGTATTTT. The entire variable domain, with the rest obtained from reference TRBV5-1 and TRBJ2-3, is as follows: KAGVTQTPRYLIKTRGQQVTLSCSPISGHRSVSWYQQTPGQGLQFLFEYFSETQRNKGNFPGRFSGRQFSNSRSEMNVSTLELGDSALYLCASRVTDTQYFGPGTRLTVL.

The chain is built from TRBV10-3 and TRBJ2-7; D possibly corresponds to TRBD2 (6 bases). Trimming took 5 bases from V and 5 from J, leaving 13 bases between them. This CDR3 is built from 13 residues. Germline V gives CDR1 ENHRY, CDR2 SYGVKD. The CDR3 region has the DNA TGTGCCATCAGTTGGGCAGGGAGGAACGAGCAGTACTTC. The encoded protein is CAISWAGRNEQYF.

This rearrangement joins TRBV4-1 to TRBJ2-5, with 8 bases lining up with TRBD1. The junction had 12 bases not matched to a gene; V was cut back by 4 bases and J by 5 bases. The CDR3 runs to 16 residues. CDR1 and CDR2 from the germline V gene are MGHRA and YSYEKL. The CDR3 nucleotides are TGCGCCAGCAGCCTGCAGGGGCAGGGGGCAGGGGAGACCCAGTACTTC. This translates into CASSLQGQGAGETQYF.

CDR3 sequence (DNA): TGTGCCAGCAGCTATCGTAGCGGCACCGGGGAGCTGTTTTTT. Protein: CASSYRSGTGELFF. The rearrangement joins TRBV7-3 to TRBJ2-2, with D maybe TRBD2 (6 bases). The CDR3 consists of 14 residues. Per the germline V gene, CDR1 is SGHTA and CDR2 is FQGTGA. The V end lost 4 bases, the J end lost 4 bases, and 10 bases lay between the germline ends.

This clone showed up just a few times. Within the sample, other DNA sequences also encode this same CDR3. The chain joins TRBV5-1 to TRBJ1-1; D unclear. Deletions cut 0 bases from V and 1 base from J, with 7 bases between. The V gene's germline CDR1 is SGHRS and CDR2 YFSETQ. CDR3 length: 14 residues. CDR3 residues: CASSLDGGNTEAFF. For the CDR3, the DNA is TGCGCCAGCAGCTTGGACGGAGGGAACACTGAAGCTTTCTTT.

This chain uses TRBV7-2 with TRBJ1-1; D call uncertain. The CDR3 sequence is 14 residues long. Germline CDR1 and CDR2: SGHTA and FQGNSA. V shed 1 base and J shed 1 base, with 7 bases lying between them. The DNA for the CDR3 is TGTGCCAGCAGCTTAGGACCCACGAACACTGAAGCTTTCTTT. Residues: CASSLGPTNTEAFF. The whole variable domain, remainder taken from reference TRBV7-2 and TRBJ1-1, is GAGVSQSPSNKVTEKGKDVELRCDPISGHTALYWYRQSLGQGLEFLIYFQGNSAPDKSGLPSDRFSAERTGGSVSTLTIQRTQQEDSAVYLCASSLGPTNTEAFFGQGTRLTVV.

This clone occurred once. CDR3 residues: CAWSSGKDTGYTF. CDR3 coding DNA: TGTGCCTGGAGTAGCGGTAAGGACACTGGCTACACCTTC. J is TRBJ1-2 and V is TRBV30, with D perhaps matching TRBD1 (5 bases). The germline CDR1 and CDR2 sequences are GTSNPN and SVGIG (reference sequence). The CDR3 consists of 13 residues. V was shortened by 2 bases and J by 7 bases, with 14 bases between the two germline ends.